This T cell receptor (beta chain) emerged from a study of blood T cells in healthy people across ages. Background on the study: Roughly one uniquely barcoded beta molecule per two T cells was captured.

Germline V CDR1 and CDR2: MNHEY, SVGEGT. The CDR3 is 12 residues long. Through a sample-barcoded 5' primer and a J-beta primer mix, a second PCR was run for roughly 7 to 12 cycles. TCRdb reprocessed the 5' RACE reads with MiXCR, giving one entry per CDR3 protein. The sample carries 730,000 or so distinct CDR3 sequences, approximately 39% recorded once. Of note for this clonotype: This may be a read error, as it is one base from a much larger clone.

Each donor supplied approximately 10 milliliters of peripheral blood. The chain has TRBV6-2 or TRBV6-3 and TRBJ2-7; weak D call: TRBD1 (5 bases). The sample comprised blood. This sequence was found in a woman aged 55-69 years in good health. CDR3 protein: CAGSRESYEQYF. Written as DNA, the CDR3 is TGTGCCGGCAGCAGGGAATCCTACGAGCAGTACTTC.